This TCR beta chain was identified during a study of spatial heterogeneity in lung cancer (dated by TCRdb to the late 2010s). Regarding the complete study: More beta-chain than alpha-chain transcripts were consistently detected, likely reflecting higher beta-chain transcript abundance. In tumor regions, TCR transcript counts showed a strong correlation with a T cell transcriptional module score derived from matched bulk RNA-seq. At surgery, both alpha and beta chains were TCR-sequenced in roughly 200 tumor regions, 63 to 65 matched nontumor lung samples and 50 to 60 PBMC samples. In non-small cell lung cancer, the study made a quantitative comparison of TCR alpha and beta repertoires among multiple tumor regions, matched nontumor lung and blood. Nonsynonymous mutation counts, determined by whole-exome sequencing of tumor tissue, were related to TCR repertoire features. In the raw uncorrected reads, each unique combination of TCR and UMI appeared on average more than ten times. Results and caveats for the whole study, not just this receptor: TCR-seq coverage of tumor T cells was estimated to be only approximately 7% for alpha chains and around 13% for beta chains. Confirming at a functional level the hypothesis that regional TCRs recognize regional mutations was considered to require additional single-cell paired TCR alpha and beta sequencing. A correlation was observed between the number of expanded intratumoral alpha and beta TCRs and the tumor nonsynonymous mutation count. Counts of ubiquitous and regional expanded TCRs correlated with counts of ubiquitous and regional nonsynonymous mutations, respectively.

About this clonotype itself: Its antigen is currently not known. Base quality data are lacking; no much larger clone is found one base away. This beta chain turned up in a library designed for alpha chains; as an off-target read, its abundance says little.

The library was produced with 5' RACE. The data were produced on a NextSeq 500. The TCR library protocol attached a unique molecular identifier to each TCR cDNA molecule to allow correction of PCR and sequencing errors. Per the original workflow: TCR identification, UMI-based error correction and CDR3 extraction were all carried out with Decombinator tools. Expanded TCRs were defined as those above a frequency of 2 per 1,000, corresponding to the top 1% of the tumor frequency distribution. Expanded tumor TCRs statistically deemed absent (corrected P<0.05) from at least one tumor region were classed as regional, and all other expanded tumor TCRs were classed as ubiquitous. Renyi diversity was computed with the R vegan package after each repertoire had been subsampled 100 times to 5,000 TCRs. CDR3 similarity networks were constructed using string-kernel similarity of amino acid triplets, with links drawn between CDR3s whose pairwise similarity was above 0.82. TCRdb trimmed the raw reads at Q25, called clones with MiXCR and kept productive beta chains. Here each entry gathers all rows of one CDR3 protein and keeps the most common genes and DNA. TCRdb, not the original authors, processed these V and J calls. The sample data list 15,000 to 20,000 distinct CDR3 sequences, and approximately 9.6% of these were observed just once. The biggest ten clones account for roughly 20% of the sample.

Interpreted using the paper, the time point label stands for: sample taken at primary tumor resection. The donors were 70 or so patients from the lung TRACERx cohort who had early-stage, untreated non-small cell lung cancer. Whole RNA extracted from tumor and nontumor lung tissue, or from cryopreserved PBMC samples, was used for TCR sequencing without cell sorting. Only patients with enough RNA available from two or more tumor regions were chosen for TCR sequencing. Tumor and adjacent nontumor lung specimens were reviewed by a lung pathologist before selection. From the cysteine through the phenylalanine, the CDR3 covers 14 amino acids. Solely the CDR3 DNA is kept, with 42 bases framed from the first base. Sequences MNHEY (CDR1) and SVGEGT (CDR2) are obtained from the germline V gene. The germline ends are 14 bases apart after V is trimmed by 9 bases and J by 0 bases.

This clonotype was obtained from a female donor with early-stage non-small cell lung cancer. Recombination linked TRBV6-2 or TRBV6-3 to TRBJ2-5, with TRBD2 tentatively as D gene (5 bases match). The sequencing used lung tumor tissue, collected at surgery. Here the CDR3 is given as CASGLNPHQETQYF. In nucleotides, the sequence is TGTGCCAGTGGACTCAACCCCCACCAAGAGACCCAGTACTTC.